These 32 T cell receptor beta chains originate from one sample sequenced in a study of CD8 T cells in ankylosing spondylitis. For these TCRs, the target antigens are not known. MiXCR, run by TCRdb on the 5' RACE reads, gives a single entry per CDR3 protein. The data hold hundreds of thousands of distinct CDR3 sequences, with about 10% observed a single time. Study-wide findings and caveats: For ankylosing spondylitis blood, a TCR beta motif of about eight highly homologous variants appeared characteristic.

Sequenced material: blood, either unsorted or a sorted T cell fraction (not recorded which). Every receptor here comes from a male donor with ankylosing spondylitis.

The chain has TRBV6-2 or TRBV6-3 and TRBJ2-5; D assignment may be TRBD1 or TRBD2 (5 bases each). In germline, CDR1 is MNHEY, CDR2 SVGEGT. The CDR3 is 15 residues long. Trimming took off 5 bases at V and 5 bases at J, with 18 bases between the two ends. The CDR3 nucleotides are TGTGCCAGCAGTGGTCCGACGGGACCTGGGGAGACCCAGTACTTC. This gives the protein CASSGPTGPGETQYF.

This clonotype has only a few counts. This chain uses TRBV10-3 with TRBJ2-5; 14 nucleotides agree with TRBD2. This CDR3 contains 17 residues. With V trimmed by 2 bases and J by 5 bases, 7 bases remained unmatched. Germline CDR1 reads ENHRY; CDR2 reads SYGVKD. CDR3 region: CAISERTSGGSGETQYF. CDR3 coding DNA: TGTGCCATCAGTGAGAGGACTAGCGGGGGGTCGGGGGAGACCCAGTACTTC.

The chain combines TRBV7-2 with TRBJ1-1; the D is unclear. Trimming took 5 bases from V and 4 from J, leaving 14 bases between them. The CDR3 covers 14 residues. CDR1 and CDR2 from the germline V gene are SGHTA and FQGNSA. The CDR3 DNA reads as TGTGCCAGCAGCGCTACTCCGTACCTCACTGAAGCTTTCTTT. Translating it yields CASSATPYLTEAFF.

This clonotype has more than one count but fewer than ten. The chain employs TRBV6-1 and TRBJ2-3; 8 nucleotides agree with TRBD2. J gave up 4 bases and V 10 bases, and 10 bases lay outside the gene matches. The germline V gene encodes CDR1 MNHNS and CDR2 SASEGT. The CDR3 loop spans 14 amino acids. This chain's CDR3 is CATSIAGGPDTQYF. DNA of the CDR3: TGTGCCACCTCGATTGCGGGAGGCCCAGATACGCAGTATTTT.

The chain couples TRBV20-1 to TRBJ2-3; 11 bases line up with TRBD2. In germline, CDR1 is DFQATT, CDR2 SNEGSKA (reference sequence). The CDR3 sequence is 15 residues long. V lost 4 bases to trimming and J lost 3 bases; unmatched junction nucleotides: 6. The CDR3 is CSANRLAGLTDTQYF. The CDR3 DNA follows: TGCAGTGCTAACCGACTAGCGGGATTAACAGATACGCAGTATTTT.

This clonotype was detected only a few times. This rearrangement joins TRBV24-1 to TRBJ2-1, with 11 bases fitting TRBD1. Trimming took 0 bases from V and 8 from J; bases not matched to a gene: 2. The germline V gene encodes CDR1 KGHDR and CDR2 SFDVKD. This CDR3 contains 15 residues. In DNA, the CDR3 is TGTGCCACCAGTGATTTGGGACAGGGGGCCTATGAGCAGTTCTTC. Protein sequence: CATSDLGQGAYEQFF.

This chain connects TRBV6-5 to TRBJ2-7; D not certain. The CDR3 is 13 residues long. Per the germline V gene, CDR1 is MNHEY and CDR2 is SVGAGI. Trimming left V 2 bases short and J 2 bases short, with 7 bases between. CDR3 region: CASSYLFAYEQYF. Here the CDR3 DNA reads TGTGCCAGCAGTTACCTGTTTGCCTACGAGCAGTACTTC.

The chain combines TRBV28 with TRBJ2-7, with 8 nucleotides matching TRBD1. V lost 4 bases, J lost 1 base, and 15 bases stayed unmatched. The CDR3 sequence is 18 residues long. The germline V gene has CDR1 MDHEN and CDR2 SYDVKM. CDR3 nucleotide sequence: TGTGCCAGCAGTTACGTATATTTACCGGGACAGGATTCCTACGAGCAGTACTTC. Protein sequence: CASSYVYLPGQDSYEQYF.

The chain links TRBV7-9 to TRBJ1-4; 7 nucleotides line up with TRBD1. Germline CDR1 is SEHNR and CDR2 is FQNEAQ (reference sequence). After removal of 7 bases from V and 8 bases from J, the junction contained 10 bases not matched to a gene. The CDR3 loop spans 14 amino acids. The CDR3 here is CASTVDRAYEKLFF. The CDR3 nucleotides read TGTGCCAGCACCGTTGACAGGGCTTACGAAAAACTGTTTTTT.

This clonotype was observed many times. The V call is TRBV25-1, the J call TRBJ1-2; D is unclear. V gave up 4 bases and J gave up 5 bases, with 8 bases separating them. This CDR3 has 12 amino acids. CDR1 MGHDK and CDR2 SYGVNS come from the germline V gene. The CDR3 bases are TGTGCCAGCAGTGCGGACGGATATGGCTACACCTTC. Encoded protein: CASSADGYGYTF.

This clonotype was picked up a small number of times. The chain has TRBV7-9 and TRBJ1-4, with D unresolved. Between the trimmed V and J ends, which lost 3 bases and 7 bases, there was a span of 15 bases. Germline CDR1 SEHNR, CDR2 FQNEAQ (reference sequence). This CDR3 contains 15 residues. CDR3 DNA: TGTGCCAGCAGCTTGAAGAGGTTGGTGGCTGAAAAACTGTTTTTT. Translated, it gives CASSLKRLVAEKLFF. The entire variable domain, with the rest obtained from reference TRBV7-9 and TRBJ1-4, is as follows: DTGVSQNPRHKITKRGQNVTFRCDPISEHNRLYWYRQTLGQGPEFLTYFQNEAQLEKSRLLSDRFSAERPKGSFSTLEIQRTEQGDSAMYLCASSLKRLVAEKLFFGSGTQLSVL.

This clonotype was seen a few times. This chain joins TRBV20-1 and TRBJ2-7; 9 bases match TRBD1. The V segment lost 6 bases and the J segment 1 base; nucleotides outside the gene matches: 10. From germline, CDR1 is DFQATT and CDR2 SNEGSKA (reference sequence). The CDR3 consists of 15 residues. Here the CDR3 reads CSASRGDRVSYEQYF. Written as DNA, the CDR3 is TGCAGTGCCAGCCGTGGGGACAGGGTGTCCTACGAGCAGTACTTC.

This sequence joins TRBV4-1 and TRBJ2-7; no reliable D call. This CDR3 has 11 residues. Trimming took off 4 bases at V and 7 bases at J, with 8 bases between the two ends. Germline CDR1 and CDR2: MGHRA and YSYEKL. Here the CDR3 reads CASSLFEEQYF. CDR3 nucleotides: TGCGCCAGCAGCCTGTTTGAAGAGCAGTACTTC.

This chain joins TRBV27 and TRBJ2-2, with D unclear. CDR1 and CDR2 (germline): MNHEY, SMNVEV (reference sequence). The CDR3 covers 13 residues. Between the trimmed V and J ends, which lost 5 bases and 4 bases, there was a span of 8 bases. CDR3 nucleotides: TGTGCCAGCAGTGCCACGAGCACCGGGGAGCTGTTTTTT. Translated: CASSATSTGELFF.

The J gene is TRBJ2-1, the V gene TRBV7-2, with TRBD2 matching over 9 bases. Germline V gene lookup returns CDR1 SGHTA and CDR2 FQGNSA. The CDR3 runs 15 residues. The V segment lost 2 bases and the J segment 6 bases; nucleotides outside the gene matches: 5. The CDR3 here is CASSLMRRGGNEQFF. CDR3 DNA: TGTGCCAGCAGCTTAATGAGGCGGGGGGGCAATGAGCAGTTCTTC.

The sample holds a few counts of this clonotype. The V and J genes are TRBV5-6 and TRBJ2-1, with 7 nucleotides matching TRBD2. J lost 2 bases, V lost 6 bases, and 5 bases had no gene match. This CDR3 has 14 amino acids. In germline, CDR1 is SGHDT, CDR2 YYEEEE. DNA for the CDR3: TGTGCCAGCATTATAGCGGGTCCCTACAATGAGCAGTTCTTC. This translates into CASIIAGPYNEQFF.

This clonotype was counted only a few times. The gene calls are TRBV6-1 and TRBJ1-6, with no clear D. The V gene lost 7 bases and the J gene lost 3 bases, with 7 bases spanning the gap. This CDR3 contains 13 residues. CDR1 and CDR2 from the germline V gene are MNHNS and SASEGT. The CDR3: CASNRDYNSPLHF. For the CDR3, the DNA is TGTGCCAGCAACCGGGACTATAATTCACCCCTCCACTTT.

This clonotype was counted many times. The V and J genes are TRBV25-1 and TRBJ2-1; D call uncertain. CDR3 length: 11 residues. Trimming stripped 6 bases from V and 2 bases from J, with 2 bases between. Per germline, CDR1 MGHDK and CDR2 SYGVNS. CDR3 in DNA: TGTGCCAGCAGAACCTACAATGAGCAGTTCTTC. It translates to CASRTYNEQFF. The full variable domain, with the rest looked up from reference TRBV25-1 and TRBJ2-1, is EADIYQTPRYLVIGTGKKITLECSQTMGHDKMYWYQQDPGMELHLIHYSYGVNSTEKGDLSSESTVSRIRTEHFPLTLESARPSHTSQYLCASRTYNEQFFGPGTRLTVL.

The rearrangement joins TRBV5-1 to TRBJ2-1; 10 bases are a match to TRBD2. The junction had 13 bases not matched to a gene; V was cut back by 5 bases and J by 8 bases. Per the germline V gene, CDR1 is SGHRS and CDR2 is YFSETQ. CDR3 size: 16 residues. The CDR3 DNA reads as TGCGCCAGCAGAGGGACTAGCGTCCCGGGAGGGGATGAGCAGTTCTTC. It is translated as CASRGTSVPGGDEQFF.

The gene calls are TRBV7-9 and TRBJ2-7, with D maybe TRBD2 (6 bases). V lost 0 bases and J 0 bases, leaving 15 bases between the germline ends. This CDR3 spans 17 amino acids. Germline CDR1 and CDR2: SEHNR and FQNEAQ (reference sequence). DNA of the CDR3: TGTGCCAGCAGCTTAGCGTTTCGGGGGAAGGCCTCCTACGAGCAGTACTTC. Residues: CASSLAFRGKASYEQYF.

The gene calls are TRBV6-5 and TRBJ2-2; D is perhaps TRBD2 (6 bases). CDR1 MNHEY and CDR2 SVGAGI come from the germline V gene. The CDR3 totals 14 residues. Trimming removed 2 bases at V and 11 bases at J, with 15 bases between. In DNA, the CDR3 is TGTGCCAGCAGTTACGGAGGGGAATTGGGAGAGCTGTTTTTT. Protein sequence: CASSYGGELGELFF.

This clonotype was counted only a few times. The V call is TRBV28, the J call TRBJ1-2; 7 positions match TRBD1. The trim removed 7 bases at V and 4 bases at J, leaving 9 bases unmatched. Germline CDR1 MDHEN, CDR2 SYDVKM. CDR3 length equals 14 residues. CDR3 protein: CASIKGAGPYGYTF. In DNA, the CDR3 is TGTGCCAGCATCAAGGGGGCAGGGCCCTATGGCTACACCTTC.

This chain joins TRBV5-1 and TRBJ2-2; 7 bases fit TRBD1. Germline lookup yields CDR1 SGHRS and CDR2 YFSETQ. Germline trimming cut 5 bases from V and 1 base from J; bases unmatched to any gene: 11. The CDR3 loop spans 17 amino acids. This CDR3 reads CASRPSSWTGNTGELFF. The CDR3, as DNA: TGCGCCAGCAGACCTTCGAGCTGGACAGGGAACACCGGGGAGCTGTTTTTT.

This clonotype was seen only a few times. The chain has TRBV11-1 and TRBJ2-6, with D perhaps TRBD1 or TRBD2 (5 bases each). Looked up from germline, CDR1 is SGHAT and CDR2 is FQDESV (reference sequence). The CDR3 runs 18 residues. V was shortened by 2 bases and J by 1 base, with 15 bases between the two germline ends. CDR3 sequence: CASSLIGTPLSGANVLTF. CDR3 DNA: TGTGCCAGCAGCTTAATCGGGACCCCCTTGTCTGGGGCCAACGTCCTGACTTTC. The full variable domain, with the rest looked up from reference TRBV11-1 and TRBJ2-6, is EAEVAQSPRYKITEKSQAVAFWCDPISGHATLYWYRQILGQGPELLVQFQDESVVDDSQLPKDRFSAERLKGVDSTLKIQPAELGDSAMYLCASSLIGTPLSGANVLTFGAGSRLTVL.

This chain joins TRBV5-1 and TRBJ2-1; D is uncertain. The CDR3 has 16 residues. Germline CDR1 reads SGHRS; CDR2 reads YFSETQ. V lost 4 bases, J lost 4 bases, and 18 bases lay in between. As DNA, the CDR3 is TGCGCCAGCAGCCCCCAAAAGTCGAATGCTTACAATGAGCAGTTCTTC. It yields the protein CASSPQKSNAYNEQFF.

The gene calls are TRBV5-1 and TRBJ1-2; unclear D gene. The CDR3 spans 12 residues. Trimming stripped 4 bases from V and 8 bases from J, with 12 bases between. In germline, CDR1 is SGHRS, CDR2 YFSETQ. The CDR3 nucleotides read TGCGCCAGCAGCGTGAATGAGAGGGGCTACACCTTC. Translating gives CASSVNERGYTF.

Many counts were recorded for this clonotype. The V gene is TRBV28, the J gene TRBJ2-4, with D possibly TRBD2 on 6 matching bases. Between the trimmed V and J ends, which lost 8 bases and 6 bases, there was a span of 17 bases. Germline lookup yields CDR1 MDHEN and CDR2 SYDVKM. The CDR3 runs to 14 residues. The DNA for the CDR3 is TGTGCCAGCGGCCCCGGGGGATCGGGAAACATTCAGTACTTC. This codes for CASGPGGSGNIQYF.

The rearrangement joins TRBV4-2 to TRBJ2-1; 10 bases align to TRBD1. Looked up from germline, CDR1 is LGHNA and CDR2 is YNFKEQ. The ends lost 1 base at V and 10 bases at J; junction bases unmatched: 10. The CDR3 sequence is 16 residues long. The DNA for the CDR3 is TGTGCCAGCAGCCAAGCGGGGCGGGACAGGGGAAGAGAGCAGTTCTTC. Its translation is CASSQAGRDRGREQFF.

The chain joins TRBV7-8 to TRBJ1-1; possible D gene TRBD1, 5 bases. This CDR3 has 14 residues. Germline V lookup: CDR1 SGHVS, CDR2 FQNEAQ. V was shortened by 5 bases and J by 0 bases, with 10 bases between the two germline ends. The CDR3 DNA sequence: TGTGCCAGCAGCCGGGGCCTTATGAACACTGAAGCTTTCTTT. It codes for CASSRGLMNTEAFF.

In regard to this clonotype: This clone may be a read error of a much larger clone one base away. The chain joins TRBV5-1 to TRBJ2-2; either TRBD1 or TRBD2 may fit D (5 bases each). Per germline, CDR1 SGHRS and CDR2 YFSETQ. The CDR3 consists of 15 residues. CDR3 amino acids: CASSRDGANTWELFF. The CDR3, as DNA: TGCGCCAGCAGCAGGGACGGAGCGAACACCTGGGAGCTGTTTTTT.

This clonotype was seen ten or more times. The chain carries TRBV27 and TRBJ2-7; D is possibly TRBD2 (6 bases). The germline V and J ends were trimmed by 6 bases and 4 bases, with 22 bases remaining between them. Germline V gene sequence: CDR1 MNHEY, CDR2 SMNVEV (reference sequence). The length of the CDR3 is 16 residues. The chain's CDR3 is CASRPGIRGFSYEQYF. The CDR3 DNA reads TGTGCCAGCAGACCCGGAATCCGGGGGTTTTCGTACGAGCAGTACTTC.

This clonotype has more than one count but fewer than ten. The rearrangement uses TRBV6-1 and TRBJ2-1; 10 nucleotides align to TRBD2. CDR3 length: 16 amino acids. The ends lost 10 bases at V and 4 bases at J; junction bases unmatched: 13. CDR1 and CDR2 from the germline V gene are MNHNS and SASEGT. The CDR3, as DNA: TGTGCCACGCGGACCCTAGCGGGGGAGCCGTACAATGAGCAGTTCTTC. Amino acid sequence: CATRTLAGEPYNEQFF.